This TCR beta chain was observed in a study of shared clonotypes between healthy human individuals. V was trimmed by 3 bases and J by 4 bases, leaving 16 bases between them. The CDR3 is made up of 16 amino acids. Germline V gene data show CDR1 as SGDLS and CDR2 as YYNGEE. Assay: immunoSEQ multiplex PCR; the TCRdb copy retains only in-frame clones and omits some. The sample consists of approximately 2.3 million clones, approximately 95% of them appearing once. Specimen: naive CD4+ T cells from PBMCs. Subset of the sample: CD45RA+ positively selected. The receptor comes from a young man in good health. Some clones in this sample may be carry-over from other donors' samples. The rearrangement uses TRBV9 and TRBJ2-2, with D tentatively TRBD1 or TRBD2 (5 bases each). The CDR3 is CASSDQRQGRTGELFF. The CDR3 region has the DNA TGTGCCAGCAGCGACCAGAGGCAGGGACGCACCGGGGAGCTGTTTTTT.